This TCR beta chain was sequenced during a study of OX40 agonist ivuxolimab in advanced cancers. Across the study: Given to patients was ivuxolimab, an agonistic anti-OX40 (CD134) antibody. At 0.01 to 10 mg/kg, ivuxolimab was administered intravenously to patients every 2 weeks. A partial response was reached by three patients: one with hepatocellular carcinoma and two with cutaneous melanoma.

Sequencing used immunoSEQ multiplex PCR; TCRdb keeps in-frame clones, though not all of them. The sample records roughly 66,000 clones, nearly 90% being singletons. V lost 4 bases, J lost 5 bases, and 5 bases stayed unmatched. The CDR3 sequence is 14 residues long. CDR1 is SNHLY, CDR2 FYNNEI, per germline. This chain joins TRBV2 and TRBJ2-7; 10 positions match TRBD1. Material: CD4+ or CD8+ T cells sorted from blood, obtained in a trial of the OX40 agonist ivuxolimab. This clonotype was obtained from an adult with an advanced solid tumor such as melanoma, head and neck, liver or kidney cancer. This chain's CDR3 is CASSVRTGGNEQYF. CDR3 in DNA: TGTGCCAGCAGTGTGCGGACAGGGGGAAACGAGCAGTACTTC.